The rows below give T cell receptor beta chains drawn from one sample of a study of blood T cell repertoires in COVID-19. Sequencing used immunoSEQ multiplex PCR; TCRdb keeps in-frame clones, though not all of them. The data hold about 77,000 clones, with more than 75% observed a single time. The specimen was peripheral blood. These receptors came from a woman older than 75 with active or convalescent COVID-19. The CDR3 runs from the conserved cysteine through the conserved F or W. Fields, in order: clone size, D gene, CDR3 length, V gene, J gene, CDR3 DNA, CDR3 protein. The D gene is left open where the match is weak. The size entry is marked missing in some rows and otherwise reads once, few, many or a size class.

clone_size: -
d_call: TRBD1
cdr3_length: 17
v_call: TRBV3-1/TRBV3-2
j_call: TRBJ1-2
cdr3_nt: TGTGCCAGCACCCTGGTGGGGGTCAGGGGGCCTTGCTATGGCTACACCTTC
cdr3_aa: CASTLVGVRGPCYGYTF

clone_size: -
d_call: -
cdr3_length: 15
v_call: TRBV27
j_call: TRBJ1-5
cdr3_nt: TGTGCCAGCAGTTTATCGCAGGGAACTAATCAGCCCCAGCATTTT
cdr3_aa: CASSLSQGTNQPQHF

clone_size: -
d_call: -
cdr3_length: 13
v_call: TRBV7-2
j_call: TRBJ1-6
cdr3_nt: TGTGCCAGCAGCTTAGCCAGTAATTCACCCCTCCACTTT
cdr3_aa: CASSLASNSPLHF

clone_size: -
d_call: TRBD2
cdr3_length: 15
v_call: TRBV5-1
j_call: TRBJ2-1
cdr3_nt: TGCGCCAGCAGCTTGGTAGCGGGGGGTGTCTACGAGCAGTTCTTC
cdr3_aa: CASSLVAGGVYEQFF

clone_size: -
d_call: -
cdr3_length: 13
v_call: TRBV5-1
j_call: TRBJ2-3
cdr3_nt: TGCGCCAGCAGTACCGCGGGTCCAGATACGCAGTATTTT
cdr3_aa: CASSTAGPDTQYF

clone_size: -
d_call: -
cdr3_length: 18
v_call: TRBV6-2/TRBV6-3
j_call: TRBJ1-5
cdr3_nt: TGTGCCAGCAGTTACTCGCGCCAGGGGAGGGGGAGCAATCAGCCCCAGCATTTT
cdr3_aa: CASSYSRQGRGSNQPQHF

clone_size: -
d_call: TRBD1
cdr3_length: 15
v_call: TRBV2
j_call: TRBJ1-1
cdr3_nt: TGTGCCAGCAGTGAAGGAGGAGCAGGGGGCACTGAAGCTTTCTTT
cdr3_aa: CASSEGGAGGTEAFF

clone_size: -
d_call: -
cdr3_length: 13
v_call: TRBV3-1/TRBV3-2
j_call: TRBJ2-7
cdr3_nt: TGTGCCAGCACCCTCCGCCCAGGGTACGAGCAGTACTTC
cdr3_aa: CASTLRPGYEQYF

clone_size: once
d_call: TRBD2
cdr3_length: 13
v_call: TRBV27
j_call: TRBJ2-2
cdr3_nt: TGTGCCAGTAGCGGGGGGGCCACCGGGGAGCTGTTTTTT
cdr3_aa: CASSGGATGELFF

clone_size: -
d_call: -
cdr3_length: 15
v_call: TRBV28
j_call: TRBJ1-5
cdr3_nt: TGTGCCAGCAGTTTGGGGGCAGGGAATTATCAGCCCCAGCATTTT
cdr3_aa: CASSLGAGNYQPQHF

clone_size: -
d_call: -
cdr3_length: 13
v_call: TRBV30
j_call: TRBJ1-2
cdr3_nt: TGTGCCTGGAGTGTACGAACAGGGAAGGGCTACACCTTC
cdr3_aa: CAWSVRTGKGYTF

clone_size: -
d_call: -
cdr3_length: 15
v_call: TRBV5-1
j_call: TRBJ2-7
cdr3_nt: TGCGCCAGCAGCTTGTATCGGGTCCGGCTTTACGAGCAGTACTTC
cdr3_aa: CASSLYRVRLYEQYF

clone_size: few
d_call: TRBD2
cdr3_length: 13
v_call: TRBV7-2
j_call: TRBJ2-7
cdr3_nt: TGTGCCAGCAGTTTTGAGACTAGCCCCGAGCAGTACTTC
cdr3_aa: CASSFETSPEQYF

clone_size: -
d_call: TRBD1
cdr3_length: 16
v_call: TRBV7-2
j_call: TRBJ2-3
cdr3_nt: TGTGCCAGCATCTCCCAGGGGGCGTTCCCCACAGATACGCAGTATTTT
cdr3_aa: CASISQGAFPTDTQYF

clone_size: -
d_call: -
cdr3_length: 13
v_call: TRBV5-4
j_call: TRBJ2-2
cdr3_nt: TGTGCCAGCAGGTCGGAGGGTCCCGGGGAGCTGTTTTTT
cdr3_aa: CASRSEGPGELFF

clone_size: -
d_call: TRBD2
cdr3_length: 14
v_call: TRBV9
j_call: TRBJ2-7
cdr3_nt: TGTGCCAGCAGCGTAGGGGGGGGACCCTACGAGCAGTACTTC
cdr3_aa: CASSVGGGPYEQYF

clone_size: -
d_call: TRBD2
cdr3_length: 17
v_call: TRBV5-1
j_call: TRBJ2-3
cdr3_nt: TGCGCCAGCAGCTTTTCCAGGGCTAGCGGTAGCACAGATACGCAGTATTTT
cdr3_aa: CASSFSRASGSTDTQYF

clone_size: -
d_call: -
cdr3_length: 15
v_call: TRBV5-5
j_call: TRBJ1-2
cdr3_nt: TGTGCCAGCAGCTTGGACAGGGACAATCCAAGACGCTACACCTTC
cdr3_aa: CASSLDRDNPRRYTF

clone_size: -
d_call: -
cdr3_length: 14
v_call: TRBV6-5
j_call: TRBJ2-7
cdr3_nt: TGTGCCAGCAGTTACTTCCGGACAACCTACGAGCAGTACTTC
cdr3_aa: CASSYFRTTYEQYF

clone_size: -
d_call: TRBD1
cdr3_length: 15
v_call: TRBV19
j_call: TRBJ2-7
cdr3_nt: TGTGCCAGTAGTCAAGGACAGGGGAGCTCCTACGAGCAGTACTTC
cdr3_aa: CASSQGQGSSYEQYF

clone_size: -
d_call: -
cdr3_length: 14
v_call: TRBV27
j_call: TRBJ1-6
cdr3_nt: TGTGCCAGCAGTCCCCGGGGCTATAATTCACCCCTCCACTTT
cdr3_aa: CASSPRGYNSPLHF

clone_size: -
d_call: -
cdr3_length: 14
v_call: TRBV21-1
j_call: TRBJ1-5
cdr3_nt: TGTGCCAGCAGCAATAGACAGATGAATCAGCCCCAGCATTTT
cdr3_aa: CASSNRQMNQPQHF

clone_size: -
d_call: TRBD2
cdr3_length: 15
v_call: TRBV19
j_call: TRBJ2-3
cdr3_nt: TGTGCCAGTAGCAGTGGACGCGTCGTGGGGGGGACGCAGTATTTT
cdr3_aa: CASSSGRVVGGTQYF

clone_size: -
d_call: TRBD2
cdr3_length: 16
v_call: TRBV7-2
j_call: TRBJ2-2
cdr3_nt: TGTGCCAGCAGTTTTCATTCTAGCGGGCGCGGCGGGGAGCTGTTTTTT
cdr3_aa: CASSFHSSGRGGELFF

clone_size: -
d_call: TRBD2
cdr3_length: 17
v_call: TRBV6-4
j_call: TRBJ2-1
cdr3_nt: TGTGCCAGCAGATGCCGGGGACTAGACGATTATCGCAATGAGCAGTTCTTC
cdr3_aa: CASRCRGLDDYRNEQFF

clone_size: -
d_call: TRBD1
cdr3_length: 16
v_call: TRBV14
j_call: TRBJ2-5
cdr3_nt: TGTGCCAGCAGCCAACGTACAGGGGGCATTGGGGAGACCCAGTACTTC
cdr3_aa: CASSQRTGGIGETQYF

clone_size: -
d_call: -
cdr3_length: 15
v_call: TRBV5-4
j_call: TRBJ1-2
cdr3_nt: TGTGCCAGCAGCTTGGCTGGCAGGCCCCACTATGGCTACACCTTC
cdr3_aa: CASSLAGRPHYGYTF

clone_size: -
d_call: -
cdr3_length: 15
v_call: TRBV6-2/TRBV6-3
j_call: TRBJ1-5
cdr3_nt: TGTGCCAGCAGCCCCCCCAGGGGATCCAATCAGCCCCAGCATTTT
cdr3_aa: CASSPPRGSNQPQHF

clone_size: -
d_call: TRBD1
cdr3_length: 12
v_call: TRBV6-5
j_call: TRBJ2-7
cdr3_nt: TGTGCCAGCAGACGACAGGGCGCCGAGCAGTACTTC
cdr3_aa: CASRRQGAEQYF

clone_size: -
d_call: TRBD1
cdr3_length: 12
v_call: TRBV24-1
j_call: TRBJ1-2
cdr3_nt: TGTGCCACCGGCGGCAGGGGGCTCGGCTACACCTTC
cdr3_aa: CATGGRGLGYTF

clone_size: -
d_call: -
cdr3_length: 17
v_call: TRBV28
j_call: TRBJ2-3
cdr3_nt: TGTGCCTTCGGACTCACCGGAGTTTTGAGAGACTCAGATACGCAGTATTTT
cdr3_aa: CAFGLTGVLRDSDTQYF

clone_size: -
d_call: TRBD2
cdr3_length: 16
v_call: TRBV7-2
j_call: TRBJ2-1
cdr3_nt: TGTGCCAGCAGCTCCCCGGGACTAGCCCATTCCAATGAGCAGTTCTTC
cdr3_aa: CASSSPGLAHSNEQFF

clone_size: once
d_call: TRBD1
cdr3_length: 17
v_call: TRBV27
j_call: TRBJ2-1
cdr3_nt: TGTGCCAGCAGTGTACTACCCCCGGGACAGGGGGCGAATGAGCAGTTCTTC
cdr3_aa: CASSVLPPGQGANEQFF

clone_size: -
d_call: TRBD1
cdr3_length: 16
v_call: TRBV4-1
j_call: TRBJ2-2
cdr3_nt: TGCGCCAGCAGCCAAGTGGGACAGGGGGGCACCGGGGAGCTGTTTTTT
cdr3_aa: CASSQVGQGGTGELFF

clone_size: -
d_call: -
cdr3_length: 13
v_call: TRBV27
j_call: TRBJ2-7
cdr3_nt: TGTGCCAGCAGTGACTACCTCTCCTACGAGCAGTACTTC
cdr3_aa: CASSDYLSYEQYF

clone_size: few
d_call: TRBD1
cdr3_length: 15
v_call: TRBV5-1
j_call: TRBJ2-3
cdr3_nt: TGCGCCAGCAGCTTGGACAGGGGCGGCACAGATACGCAGTATTTT
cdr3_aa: CASSLDRGGTDTQYF

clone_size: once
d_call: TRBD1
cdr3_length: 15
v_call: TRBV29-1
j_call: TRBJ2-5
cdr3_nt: TGCAGCGTCCAAGCGGGGACAGGGGGACGGGAGACCCAGTACTTC
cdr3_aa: CSVQAGTGGRETQYF

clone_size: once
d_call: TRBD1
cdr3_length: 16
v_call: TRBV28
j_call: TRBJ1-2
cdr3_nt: TGTGCCAGCAGTTCCGACGGACAGGGTGGGAACTATGGCTACACCTTC
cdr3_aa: CASSSDGQGGNYGYTF

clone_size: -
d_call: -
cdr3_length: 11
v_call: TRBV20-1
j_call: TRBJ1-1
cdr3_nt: TGCAGTGCTAGAGACAGGGCCGGAGCTTTCTTT
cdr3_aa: CSARDRAGAFF